This entry is about one TCR beta chain. This record comes from a study of blood T cell repertoires in COVID-19. Produced via immunoSEQ multiplex PCR; TCRdb's table is partial and in-frame only. In the table there are about 120,000 clones, roughly 88% of which are singletons. Per the germline V gene, CDR1 is LGHDT and CDR2 is YNNKEL (reference sequence). V trimming: 6 bases; J trimming: 7 bases; junction bases outside the gene matches: 12. The CDR3 runs 15 residues. This TCR was recovered from a woman of 80 years or more with acute or convalescent COVID-19. The specimen sequenced was peripheral blood. The chain employs TRBV3-1 (or the pseudogene TRBV3-2) and TRBJ2-1; TRBD2 aligns across 7 bases. CDR3 sequence (DNA): TGTGCCAGCAGACAGGACTCCCCGGGGGGTAATGAGCAGTTCTTC. It codes for CASRQDSPGGNEQFF.